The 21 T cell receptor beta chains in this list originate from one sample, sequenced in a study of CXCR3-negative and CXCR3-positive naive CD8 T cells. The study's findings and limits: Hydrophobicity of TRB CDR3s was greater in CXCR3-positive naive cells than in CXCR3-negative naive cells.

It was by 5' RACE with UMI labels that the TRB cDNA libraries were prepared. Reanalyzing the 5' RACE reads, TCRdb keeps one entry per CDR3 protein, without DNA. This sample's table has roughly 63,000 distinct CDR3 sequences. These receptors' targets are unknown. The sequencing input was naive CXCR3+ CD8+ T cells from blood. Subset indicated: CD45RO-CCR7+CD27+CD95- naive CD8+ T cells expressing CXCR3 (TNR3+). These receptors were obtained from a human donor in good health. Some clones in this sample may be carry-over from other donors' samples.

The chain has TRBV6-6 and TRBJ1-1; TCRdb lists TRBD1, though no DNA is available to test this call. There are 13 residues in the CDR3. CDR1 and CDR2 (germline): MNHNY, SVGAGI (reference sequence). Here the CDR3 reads CASRTGIYTEAFF.

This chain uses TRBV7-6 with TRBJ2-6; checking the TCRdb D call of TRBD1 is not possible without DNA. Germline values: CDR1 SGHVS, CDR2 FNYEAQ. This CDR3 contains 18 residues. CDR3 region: CASSPSAGSPSGANVLTF. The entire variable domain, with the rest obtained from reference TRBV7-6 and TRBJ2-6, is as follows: GAGVSQSPRYKVTKRGQDVALRCDPISGHVSLYWYRQALGQGPEFLTYFNYEAQQDKSGLPNDRFSAERPEGSISTLTIQRTEQRDSAMYRCASSPSAGSPSGANVLTFGAGSRLTVL.

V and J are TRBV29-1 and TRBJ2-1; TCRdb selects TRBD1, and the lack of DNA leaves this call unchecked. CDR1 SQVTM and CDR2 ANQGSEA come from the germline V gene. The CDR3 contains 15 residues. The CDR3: CSVVTGVGSYNEQFF.

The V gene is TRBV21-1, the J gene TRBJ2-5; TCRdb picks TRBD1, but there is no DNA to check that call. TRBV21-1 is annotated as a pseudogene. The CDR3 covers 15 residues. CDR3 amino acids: CASSNMGPLQETQYF.

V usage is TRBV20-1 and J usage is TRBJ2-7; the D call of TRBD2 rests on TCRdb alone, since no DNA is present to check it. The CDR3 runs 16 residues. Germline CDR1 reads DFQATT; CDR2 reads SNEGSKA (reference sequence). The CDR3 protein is CSALSGEELAGGEQYF.

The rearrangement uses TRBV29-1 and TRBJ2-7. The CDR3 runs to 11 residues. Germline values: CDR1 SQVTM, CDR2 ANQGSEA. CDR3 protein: CSARKDYEQYF.

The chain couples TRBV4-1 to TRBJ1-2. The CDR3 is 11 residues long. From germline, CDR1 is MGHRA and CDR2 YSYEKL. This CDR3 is CASSQEGGYTF.

The CDR3 spells CASSLGSLAYNEQFF. The chain is built from TRBV12-3 or TRBV12-4 and TRBJ2-1. This CDR3 is 15 amino acids long.

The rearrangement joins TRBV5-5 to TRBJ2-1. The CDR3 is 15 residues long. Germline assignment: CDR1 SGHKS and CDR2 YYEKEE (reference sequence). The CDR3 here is CASSFYGDNYNEQFF.

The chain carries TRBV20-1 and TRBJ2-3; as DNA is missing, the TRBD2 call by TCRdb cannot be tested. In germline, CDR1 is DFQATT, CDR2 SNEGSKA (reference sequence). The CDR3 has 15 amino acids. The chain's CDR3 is CSARDSGGYTDTQYF.

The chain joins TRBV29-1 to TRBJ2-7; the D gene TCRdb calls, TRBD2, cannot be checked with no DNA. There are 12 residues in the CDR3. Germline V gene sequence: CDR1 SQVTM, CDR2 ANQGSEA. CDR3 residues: CSVETASYEQYF.

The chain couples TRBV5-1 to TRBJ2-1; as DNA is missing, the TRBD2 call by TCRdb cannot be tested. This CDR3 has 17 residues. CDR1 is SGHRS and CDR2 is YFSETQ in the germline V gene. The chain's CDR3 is CASSSGLAGVSYNEQFF.

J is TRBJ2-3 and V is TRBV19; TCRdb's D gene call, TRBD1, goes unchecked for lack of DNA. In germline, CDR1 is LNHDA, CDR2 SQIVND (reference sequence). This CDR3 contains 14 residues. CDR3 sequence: CASSWRGSTDTQYF.

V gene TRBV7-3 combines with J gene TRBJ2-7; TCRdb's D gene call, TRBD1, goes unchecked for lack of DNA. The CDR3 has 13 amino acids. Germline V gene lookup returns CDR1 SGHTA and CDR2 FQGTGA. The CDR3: CASSSTGYDEQYF.

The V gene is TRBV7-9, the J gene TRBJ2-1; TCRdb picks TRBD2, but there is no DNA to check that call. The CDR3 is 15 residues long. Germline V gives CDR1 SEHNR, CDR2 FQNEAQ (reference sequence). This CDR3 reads CASSKLAGGSDEQFF.

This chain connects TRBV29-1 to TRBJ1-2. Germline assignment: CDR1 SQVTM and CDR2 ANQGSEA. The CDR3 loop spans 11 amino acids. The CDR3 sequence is CSGQANYGYTF.

The CDR3 reads CSASSGVTYEQYF. This chain links TRBV20-1 with TRBJ2-7; TCRdb reports TRBD1, a call that lacks DNA to check it against. The CDR3 sequence is 13 residues long. Per the germline V gene, CDR1 is DFQATT and CDR2 is SNEGSKA (reference sequence).

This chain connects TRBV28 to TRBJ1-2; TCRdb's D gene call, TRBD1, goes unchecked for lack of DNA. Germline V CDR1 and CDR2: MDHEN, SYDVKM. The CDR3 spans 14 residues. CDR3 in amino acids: CASSTGTGNYGYTF.

The CDR3 region is CASSLFQTDTQYF. V usage is TRBV7-2 and J usage is TRBJ2-3. CDR3 length equals 13 residues. The germline gives CDR1 SGHTA, CDR2 FQGNSA. Full variable domain (rest looked up from reference TRBV7-2 and TRBJ2-3): GAGVSQSPSNKVTEKGKDVELRCDPISGHTALYWYRQSLGQGLEFLIYFQGNSAPDKSGLPSDRFSAERTGGSVSTLTIQRTQQEDSAVYLCASSLFQTDTQYFGPGTRLTVL.

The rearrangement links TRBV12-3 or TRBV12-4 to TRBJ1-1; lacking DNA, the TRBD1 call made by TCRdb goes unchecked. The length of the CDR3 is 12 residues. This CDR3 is CASSPFRGEAFF.

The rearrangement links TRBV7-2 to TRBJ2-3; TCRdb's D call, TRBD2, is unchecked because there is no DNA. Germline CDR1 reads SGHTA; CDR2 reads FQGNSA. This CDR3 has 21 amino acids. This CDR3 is CASSLALQSSRRDPSTDTQYF.